This T cell receptor (beta chain) originates from a study of shared clonotypes between healthy human individuals. Study-wide findings and caveats: Owing to a small donor count, the genetic and exposure-history diversity represented was limited.

Trimming stripped 2 bases from V and 3 bases from J, with 20 bases between. Germline-derived CDR1 and CDR2 are MNHNS and SASEGT. CDR3 length: 18 amino acids. On this clone: Its antigen is as yet unknown.

The test was conducted at deep level. Original handling: Filtering differed because ImmunoSEQ produced junction-only sequences that carried no quality scores. Repertoires were generated with immunoSEQ multiplex PCR, while TCRdb's copy carries only in-frame clones and drops some. That table furnishes V, J and clone size, whereas the DNA furnished D and trimming. The repertoire holds some 1.5 million clones, with under 99% as singletons. The receptor was derived from a man aged 25-45 years in good health. Specimen: naive CD4+ T cells sorted from blood. As to subset: CD45RA+ positively selected. The J gene is TRBJ1-5, the V gene TRBV6-1; D gene uncertain. CDR3: CASSETFGGRSSNQPQHF. CDR3 coding DNA: TGTGCCAGCAGTGAAACCTTCGGAGGGCGGAGCTCCAATCAGCCCCAGCATTTT.